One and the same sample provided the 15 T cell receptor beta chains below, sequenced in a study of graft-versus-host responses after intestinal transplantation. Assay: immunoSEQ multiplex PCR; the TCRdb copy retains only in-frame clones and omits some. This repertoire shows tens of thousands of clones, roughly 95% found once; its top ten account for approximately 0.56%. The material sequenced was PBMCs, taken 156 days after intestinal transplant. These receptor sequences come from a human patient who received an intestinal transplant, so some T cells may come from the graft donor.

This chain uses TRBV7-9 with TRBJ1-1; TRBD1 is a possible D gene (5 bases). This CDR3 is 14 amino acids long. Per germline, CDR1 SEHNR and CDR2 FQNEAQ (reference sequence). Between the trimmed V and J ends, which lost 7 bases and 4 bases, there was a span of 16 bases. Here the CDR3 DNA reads TGTGCCAGCACCGCCGACGCAGGGACCACTGAAGCTTTCTTT. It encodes CASTADAGTTEAFF.

Written as DNA, the CDR3 is TGTGCCAGCAGTGTAGCGGGGGCTGTCACAGATACGCAGTATTTT. Its translation is CASSVAGAVTDTQYF. The chain recombines TRBV6-9 with TRBJ2-3, with TRBD2 identical over 9 bases. This CDR3 is 15 amino acids long. Trimming took 5 bases from V and 2 from J; bases not matched to a gene: 5. Germline CDR1 and CDR2: MNHGY and SVAAGI.

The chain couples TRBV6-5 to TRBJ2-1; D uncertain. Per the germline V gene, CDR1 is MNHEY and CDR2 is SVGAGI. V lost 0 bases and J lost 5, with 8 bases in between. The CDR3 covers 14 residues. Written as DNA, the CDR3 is TGTGCCAGCAGTTACTCTAGGCTCCACAATGAGCAGTTCTTC. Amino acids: CASSYSRLHNEQFF.

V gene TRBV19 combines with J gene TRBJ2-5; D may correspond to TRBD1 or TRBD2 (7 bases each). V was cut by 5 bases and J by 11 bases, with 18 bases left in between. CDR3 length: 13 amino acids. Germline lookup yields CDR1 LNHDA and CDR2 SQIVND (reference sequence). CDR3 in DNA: TGTGCCAGTAGTGGTCACAGGGGAGGGGAGCAGTACTTC. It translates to CASSGHRGGEQYF. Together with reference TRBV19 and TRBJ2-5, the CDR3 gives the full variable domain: DGGITQSPKYLFRKEGQNVTLSCEQNLNHDAMYWYRQDPGQGLRLIYYSQIVNDFQKGDIAEGYSVSREKKESFPLTVTSAQKNPTAFYLCASSGHRGGEQYFGPGTRLLVL.

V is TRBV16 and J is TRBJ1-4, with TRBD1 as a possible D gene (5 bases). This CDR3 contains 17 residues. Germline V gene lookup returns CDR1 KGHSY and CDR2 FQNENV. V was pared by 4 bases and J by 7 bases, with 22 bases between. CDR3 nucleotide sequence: TGTGCCAGCAGCCTACATCCTCTCCGGGACGGTGGTGAAAAACTGTTTTTT. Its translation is CASSLHPLRDGGEKLFF.

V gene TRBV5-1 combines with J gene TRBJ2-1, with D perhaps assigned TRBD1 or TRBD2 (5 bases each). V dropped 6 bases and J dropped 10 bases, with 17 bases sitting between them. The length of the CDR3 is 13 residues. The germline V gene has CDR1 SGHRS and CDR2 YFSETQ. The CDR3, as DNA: TGCGCCAGCACCCCCCTAATGGGGGAGGAGCAGTTCTTC. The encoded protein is CASTPLMGEEQFF. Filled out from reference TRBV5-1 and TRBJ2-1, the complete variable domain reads KAGVTQTPRYLIKTRGQQVTLSCSPISGHRSVSWYQQTPGQGLQFLFEYFSETQRNKGNFPGRFSGRQFSNSRSEMNVSTLELGDSALYLCASTPLMGEEQFFGPGTRLTVL.

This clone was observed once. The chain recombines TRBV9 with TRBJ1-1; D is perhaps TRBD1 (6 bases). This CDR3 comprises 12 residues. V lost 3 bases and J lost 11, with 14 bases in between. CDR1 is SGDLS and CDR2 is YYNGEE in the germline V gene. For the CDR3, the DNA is TGTGCCAGCAGCGCGGGCACAGGGCAGGCTTTCTTT. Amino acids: CASSAGTGQAFF.

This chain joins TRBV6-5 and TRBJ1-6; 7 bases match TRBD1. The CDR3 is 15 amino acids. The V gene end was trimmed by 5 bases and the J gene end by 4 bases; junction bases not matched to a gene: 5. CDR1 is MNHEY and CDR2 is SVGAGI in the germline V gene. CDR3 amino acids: CASSHRDRYNSPLHF. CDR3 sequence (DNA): TGTGCCAGCAGTCACCGGGACAGATATAATTCACCCCTCCACTTT.

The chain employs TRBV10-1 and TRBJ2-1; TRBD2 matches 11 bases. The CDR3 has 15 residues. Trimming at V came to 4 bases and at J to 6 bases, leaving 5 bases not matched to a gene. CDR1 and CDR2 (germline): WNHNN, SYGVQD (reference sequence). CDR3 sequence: CASSVLAGAGNEQFF. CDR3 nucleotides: TGCGCCAGCAGTGTACTAGCGGGAGCGGGCAATGAGCAGTTCTTC.

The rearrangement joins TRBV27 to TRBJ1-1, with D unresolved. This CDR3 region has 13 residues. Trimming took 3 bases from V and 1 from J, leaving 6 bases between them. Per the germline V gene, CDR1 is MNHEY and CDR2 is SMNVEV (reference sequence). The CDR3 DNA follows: TGTGCCAGCAGTTTTCCGGGGAACACTGAAGCTTTCTTT. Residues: CASSFPGNTEAFF.

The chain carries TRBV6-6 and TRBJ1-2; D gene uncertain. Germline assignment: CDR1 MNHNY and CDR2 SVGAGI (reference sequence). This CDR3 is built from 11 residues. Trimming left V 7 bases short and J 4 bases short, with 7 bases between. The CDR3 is CASIGFYGYTF. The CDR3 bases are TGTGCCAGCATCGGTTTCTATGGCTACACCTTC.

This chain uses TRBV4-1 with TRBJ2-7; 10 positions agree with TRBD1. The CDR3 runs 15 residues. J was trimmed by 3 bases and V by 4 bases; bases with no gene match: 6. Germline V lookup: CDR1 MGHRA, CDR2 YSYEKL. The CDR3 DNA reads TGCGCCAGCAGCCCACCGACAGGGGGCGGCTACGAGCAGTACTTC. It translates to CASSPPTGGGYEQYF.

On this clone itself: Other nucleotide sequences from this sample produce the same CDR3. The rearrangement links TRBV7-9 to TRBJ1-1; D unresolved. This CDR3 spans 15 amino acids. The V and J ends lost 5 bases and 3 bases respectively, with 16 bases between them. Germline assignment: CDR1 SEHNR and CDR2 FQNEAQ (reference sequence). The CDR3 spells CASSPNARRDTEAFF. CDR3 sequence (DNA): TGTGCCAGCAGCCCCAACGCGAGGCGGGACACTGAAGCTTTCTTT.

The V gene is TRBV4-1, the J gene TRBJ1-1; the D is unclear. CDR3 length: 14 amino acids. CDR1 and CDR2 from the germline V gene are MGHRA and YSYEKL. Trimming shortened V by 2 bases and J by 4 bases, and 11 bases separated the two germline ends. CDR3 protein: CASSQRVASTEAFF. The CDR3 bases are TGCGCCAGCAGCCAACGGGTCGCCAGCACTGAAGCTTTCTTT.

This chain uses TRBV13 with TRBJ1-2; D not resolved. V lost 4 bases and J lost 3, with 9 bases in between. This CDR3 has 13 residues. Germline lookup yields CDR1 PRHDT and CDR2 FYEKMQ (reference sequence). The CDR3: CASSSPGYYGYTF. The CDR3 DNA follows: TGTGCCAGCAGCTCGCCGGGGTACTATGGCTACACCTTC.